Below, one T cell receptor beta chain is given with its context. Its antigen is unidentified. The data belong to a study of T-cell reconstitution after alpha-beta-depleted transplantation in children. Trimming took off 7 bases at V and 5 bases at J, with 14 bases between the two ends. The CDR3 runs 13 residues. Study results and limitations: Surviving recipient T cells and thymic progenitors underlay high day-60 TCRbeta diversity in some patients. It was newly produced T cells that mostly accounted for T-cell counts and diversity one year after transplant. Reportedly, alpha-beta T cells present about two months post-transplant originated from several hundred expanded clones of graft origin.

Preparation of the TCRbeta library was carried out with unique molecular identifiers. TCRdb passed the PCR reads through MiXCR, listing each CDR3 protein once. The sample includes fewer than 550,000 distinct CDR3 sequences, 15% to 20% of them seen just once. Sequences were derived from PBMCs, mostly from graft donor cells, sampled 360 days after TCRalphabeta/CD19-depleted stem cell transplant. The gene calls are TRBV12-3 or TRBV12-4 and TRBJ2-5; possibly TRBD1 for D (5 bases). The sequence was collected from a boy less than two years old who had a stem cell transplant for Wiskott-Aldrich syndrome, so the T cells may come from the graft donor. For the CDR3, the DNA is TGTGCCAGCAACAATGGGGCGGAGGAGACCCAGTACTTC. Translation gives CASNNGAEETQYF.